Given below is one T cell receptor beta chain in context. Template material for amplifying TCR beta CDR3 regions consisted of RNA transcripts. The primer set for the first-round RT-PCR of the TCR CDR3 was HTBI. TCRdb itself ran the multiplex PCR reads through MiXCR, one entry per CDR3 protein. The table includes approximately 640,000 distinct CDR3 sequences, 40% to 55% detected once. This entry belongs to a study of T cells in Graves' hyperthyroidism and ophthalmopathy. Orbital computed tomography and thyroid ultrasound, together with serum TRAb and thyroxine and clinical symptoms, were used for diagnoses. The V gene's germline CDR1 is LNHNV and CDR2 YYDKDF (reference sequence). CDR3 length: 15 amino acids. J gave up 6 bases and V 3 bases, and 8 bases lay outside the gene matches.

The receptor was isolated from an adult man with Graves' disease, either hyperthyroidism or ophthalmopathy (not recorded which). The genes are TRBV15 and TRBJ1-5, with 7 bases identical to TRBD1. Sample: peripheral blood or thyroid tissue (not recorded which). The CDR3 DNA sequence: TGTGCCACCAGCAGTTTAATACAGGGGAGTCAGCCCCAGCATTTT. Protein product: CATSSLIQGSQPQHF.